The 23 T cell receptor beta chains reported below all come from one sample, sequenced in a study of T-cell reconstitution after alpha-beta-depleted transplantation in children. Molecular barcoding with unique molecular identifiers was used for the TCRbeta library. One entry per CDR3 protein results from TCRdb running MiXCR on the PCR reads. The data contain about 260,000 distinct CDR3 sequences, around a tenth of them singletons. Sequencing was performed on peripheral blood, taken 180 days after TCRalphabeta/CD19-depleted stem cell transplant. These receptors were taken from a male patient aged 2 to 9 who had a stem cell transplant for chronic granulomatous disease, so the T cells may come from the graft donor.

Comments on this clonotype: A much more abundant neighbour one base away suggests this may be a read error. As the CDR3 is not closed by the conserved phenylalanine or tryptophan, this likely results from a read error. The chain has TRBV10-3 and TRBJ2-1, with 8 bases matching TRBD2. V dropped 0 bases and J dropped 7; count of bases not matched to a gene: 8. CDR1 ENHRY and CDR2 SYGVKD come from the germline V gene. This CDR3 has 16 residues. CDR3 DNA: TGTGCCATCAGTGAGTCCCGAGTAGCGGGGTTGAATGAGCAGTTCTTA. It specifies CAISESRVAGLNEQFL.

In its sample, this clonotype was seen many times. The chain links TRBV27 to TRBJ2-7; 9 nucleotides match TRBD2. CDR3 size: 15 residues. Trimming removed 8 bases from V and 6 bases from J; junction bases left unmatched: 14. CDR1 MNHEY and CDR2 SMNVEV come from the germline V gene (reference sequence). CDR3 loop: CASAREASGAREQYF. In DNA form, the CDR3 reads TGTGCCAGCGCACGAGAGGCTAGCGGGGCACGCGAGCAGTACTTC.

Concerning this clonotype itself: This may arise from a read error, as a much more abundant clone is one base away. This sequence joins TRBV20-1 and TRBJ1-2; D gene unclear. This CDR3 is built from 12 residues. Germline V gives CDR1 DFQATT, CDR2 SNEGSKA (reference sequence). CDR3 nucleotides: TGCAGTGCTAGAGATCTCGGGGATGGCCACACCTTC. Amino acid sequence: CSARDLGDGHTF.

Of note for this clonotype: A read error is possible here, since a much larger clone lies one base away. The chain joins TRBV15 to TRBJ2-5; D is undetermined. In germline, CDR1 is LNHNV, CDR2 YYDKDF (reference sequence). The CDR3 covers 15 residues. The V end was cut by 4 bases, the J end by 3 bases, with 15 bases between. The CDR3 DNA is TGTGCCACCAGCAAACCCTCTAGTACCGAAGAGACCCAGTACTTC. This encodes CATSKPSSTEETQYF.

The rearrangement joins TRBV7-9 to TRBJ2-2, with 7 bases identical to TRBD1. With 6 bases clipped from V and 4 bases from J, the junction kept 11 bases outside the gene matches. The CDR3 extends over 16 amino acids. CDR1 is SEHNR, CDR2 FQNEAQ, per germline (reference sequence). Written as DNA, the CDR3 is TGTGCCAGCAGTTCTTCCGGGGCAGGGGGCACCGGGGAGCTGTTTTTT. This gives the protein CASSSSGAGGTGELFF.

By sample share, this clonotype is medium-sized. The chain combines TRBV13 with TRBJ2-1; 8 bases line up with TRBD1. V was pared by 4 bases and J by 5 bases, with 7 bases of the junction left unmatched. This CDR3 is 15 amino acids long. Germline CDR1 PRHDT, CDR2 FYEKMQ (reference sequence). In nucleotides, the CDR3 is TGTGCCAGCAGCTCCGGGACAGGACGGAACAATGAGCAGTTCTTC. Translating gives CASSSGTGRNNEQFF. The full variable domain, with the rest looked up from reference TRBV13 and TRBJ2-1, is AAGVIQSPRHLIKEKRETATLKCYPIPRHDTVYWYQQGPGQDPQFLISFYEKMQSDKGSIPDRFSAQQFSDYHSELNMSSLELGDSALYFCASSSGTGRNNEQFFGPGTRLTVL.

This clonotype has at least ten counts. The rearrangement joins TRBV14 to TRBJ2-5; maybe TRBD1 (6 bases). The CDR3 extends over 17 amino acids. The V gene lost 5 bases and the J gene lost 5 bases, with 24 bases spanning the gap. The germline gives CDR1 SGHDN, CDR2 FVKESK. CDR3 sequence: CASSISNREDPRETQYF. DNA for the CDR3: TGTGCCAGCAGCATCTCTAACAGGGAAGACCCTCGGGAGACCCAGTACTTC.

The table lists this clonotype with a count of one. This may be a read error: a much more frequent sequence differs by one nucleotide. The chain combines TRBV5-4 with TRBJ2-5; maybe TRBD2 (6 bases). The length of the CDR3 is 14 residues. Germline CDR1 SGHNT, CDR2 YYREEE (reference sequence). CDR3 DNA sequence: TGTGCCGGCAGCTTGGGAGGCACCCAAGAGACCCAGTACTTC. This codes for CAGSLGGTQETQYF.

The gene calls are TRBV19 and TRBJ2-3; 7 positions match TRBD1. There are 17 residues in the CDR3. CDR1 LNHDA and CDR2 SQIVND come from the germline V gene (reference sequence). The V segment lost 3 bases and the J segment 2 bases; nucleotides outside the gene matches: 11. The CDR3 DNA sequence: TGTGCCAGTAGTATCATTCGAGGGGGCCGTGACACAGATACGCAGTATTTT. Encoded protein: CASSIIRGGRDTDTQYF.

This clonotype was observed once. This could be a read error, since a much larger clone is one nucleotide away. The V call is TRBV29-1, the J call TRBJ1-2, with D perhaps matching TRBD1 (5 bases). Germline V gives CDR1 SQVTM, CDR2 ANQGSEA. The length of the CDR3 is 13 residues. The CDR3 DNA reads as TGCAGCGTTATTTACCCGGGGCACTATGGCGACACCTTC. This sequence encodes CSVIYPGHYGDTF. Drawing the rest from reference TRBV29-1 and TRBJ1-2, the complete variable domain is SAVISQKPSRDICQRGTSLTIQCQVDSQVTMMFWYRQQPGQSLTLIATANQGSEATYESGFVIDKFPISRPNLTFSTLTVSNMSPEDSSIYLCSVIYPGHYGDTFGSGTRLTVV.

This clonotype was counted many times. The rearrangement links TRBV7-2 to TRBJ2-7; 7 bases line up with TRBD2. Trimming at V came to 1 base and at J to 3 bases, leaving 6 bases not matched to a gene. The CDR3 totals 15 residues. Germline CDR1 and CDR2: SGHTA and FQGNSA. CDR3 loop: CASSLEAGLSYEQYF. The CDR3 region has the DNA TGTGCCAGCAGCTTAGAAGCGGGGTTGAGCTACGAGCAGTACTTC.

The genes are TRBV18 and TRBJ2-1; the D gene is possibly TRBD1 (7 bases). The CDR3 extends over 14 amino acids. Trimming removed 1 base from V and 10 bases from J, with 14 bases in between. Germline CDR1 reads KGHSH; CDR2 reads LQKENI. CDR3 sequence reads: CASSPRRDSEEQFF. The DNA for the CDR3 is TGTGCCAGCTCACCACGGCGGGACAGTGAAGAGCAGTTCTTC.

This clonotype was recorded at least ten times. The chain has TRBV12-3 or TRBV12-4 and TRBJ2-7, with 9 bases matching TRBD2. V gave up 7 bases and J gave up 4 bases; unmatched junction bases: 11. CDR3 length equals 15 residues. CDR3 bases: TGTGCCAGCACCTCGGGCGGGAGGGCCTCATACGAGCAGTACTTC. Amino acid sequence: CASTSGGRASYEQYF.

This clonotype appeared many times. CDR3 in amino acids: CASSKELNEKLFF. DNA for the CDR3: TGTGCCAGCAGCAAGGAGCTTAATGAAAAACTGTTTTTT. This sequence joins TRBV11-2 and TRBJ1-4; D not certain. The V and J ends lost 5 bases and 4 bases respectively, with 8 bases between them. This CDR3 is 13 amino acids long. CDR1 is SGHAT and CDR2 is FQNNGV in the germline V gene.

This clonotype was counted ten times or more. The chain recombines TRBV20-1 with TRBJ2-7; 13 bases align to TRBD2. The length of the CDR3 is 14 residues. Germline CDR1 DFQATT, CDR2 SNEGSKA (reference sequence). Trimming at V came to 3 bases and at J to 1 base, leaving 0 bases not matched to a gene. CDR3 nucleotide sequence: TGCAGTGCTAGGGGACTAGCGGGATCCTACGAGCAGTACTTC. Its protein is CSARGLAGSYEQYF.

A few counts support this clonotype. CDR3 sequence (DNA): TGTGCCAGCAGCCCCCTGCGAGTTACCGGGGAGCTGTTTTTT. Translation gives CASSPLRVTGELFF. The chain recombines TRBV7-9 with TRBJ2-2, with D hard to call. The CDR3 consists of 14 residues. Trimming took 5 bases from V and 5 from J, leaving 12 bases between them. Germline loops: CDR1 SEHNR, CDR2 FQNEAQ (reference sequence).

This clonotype was recorded many times. This chain joins TRBV20-1 and TRBJ2-6; 8 bases match TRBD1. The CDR3 sequence is 17 residues long. The J segment lost 0 bases and the V segment lost 0 bases, leaving 4 bases of the junction unmatched. Per germline, CDR1 DFQATT and CDR2 SNEGSKA (reference sequence). The CDR3 DNA follows: TGCAGTGCTAGAGATGGGACAGGAGGCTCTGGGGCCAACGTCCTGACTTTC. It encodes CSARDGTGGSGANVLTF.

This clonotype was counted at least ten times. The J gene is TRBJ2-4, the V gene TRBV18, with TRBD1 as a possible D gene (5 bases). CDR1 is KGHSH, CDR2 LQKENI, per germline. The CDR3 totals 15 residues. V gave up 5 bases and J gave up 0 bases, with 11 bases separating them. CDR3 in amino acids: CASSKDNLAKNIQYF. CDR3 in DNA: TGTGCCAGCTCAAAGGACAACTTAGCCAAAAACATTCAGTACTTC.

This clonotype has a count of ten or more. The V and J genes are TRBV28 and TRBJ2-5, with 10 positions matching TRBD1. With V trimmed by 6 bases and J by 4 bases, 8 bases remained unmatched. In germline, CDR1 is MDHEN, CDR2 SYDVKM. This CDR3 has 15 residues. CDR3 loop: CASRIGQGERETQYF. CDR3 nucleotide sequence: TGTGCCAGCAGAATCGGACAGGGGGAAAGAGAGACCCAGTACTTC.

On this clonotype itself: A much larger clone lies one base from this, so it may be a read error. CDR3 sequence: CASSPGEWGYEQYF. As DNA, the CDR3 is TGTGCTAGCAGCCCAGGCGAGTGGGGGTACGAGCAGTACTTC. The rearrangement uses TRBV7-7 and TRBJ2-7; either TRBD1 or TRBD2 may fit D (5 bases each). Germline assignment: CDR1 SSHAT and CDR2 FNYEAQ (reference sequence). The CDR3 is made up of 14 amino acids.

This clonotype has a count of ten or more. The chain couples TRBV15 to TRBJ2-7; D not certain. CDR3 size: 14 residues. V was trimmed by 3 bases and J by 2 bases, leaving 11 bases between them. From germline, CDR1 is LNHNV and CDR2 YYDKDF (reference sequence). CDR3 DNA: TGTGCCACCAGCAGTAGTAAGGTCGCCTACGAGCAGTACTTC. Residues: CATSSSKVAYEQYF.

In this sample, this clonotype turned up many times. This chain connects TRBV5-1 to TRBJ2-3; the match to TRBD1 covers 7 bases. V lost 4 bases and J lost 6; bases outside the gene matches: 5. The CDR3 consists of 13 residues. The germline V gene has CDR1 SGHRS and CDR2 YFSETQ. The CDR3: CASSEGAWDTQYF. The CDR3 DNA reads TGCGCCAGCAGCGAGGGGGCCTGGGATACGCAGTATTTT.

This clonotype appeared many times. DNA for the CDR3: TGCAGTGCTACCACAGGGATCCCCTACGAGCAGTACTTC. It is translated as CSATTGIPYEQYF. The rearrangement joins TRBV20-1 to TRBJ2-7, with TRBD1 as a possible D gene (6 bases). Germline V gene sequence: CDR1 DFQATT, CDR2 SNEGSKA (reference sequence). The CDR3 has 13 residues. Trimming took off 4 bases at V and 2 bases at J, with 12 bases between the two ends.